These 4 T cell receptor beta chains were sequenced from one sample in a study of T cells in localized non-small cell lung cancer. TCRdb keeps only in-frame clones here, not all; method: immunoSEQ multiplex PCR. The sample includes about 37,000 clones, around 93% of them seen just once. The specimen was peripheral blood mononuclear cells, collected before any cancer treatment. Every receptor here comes from an older female donor with stage II lung adenocarcinoma.

The rearrangement joins TRBV10-2 to TRBJ2-5; weak D call: TRBD2 (5 bases). The CDR3 has 16 residues. Per germline, CDR1 WSHSY and CDR2 SAAADI. Trimming shortened V by 5 bases and J by 1 base, and 17 bases separated the two germline ends. CDR3 sequence: CASSYRLGTSQETQYF. In nucleotides, the CDR3 is TGCGCCAGCAGTTACCGCTTGGGAACTAGCCAAGAGACCCAGTACTTC.

The V call is TRBV5-1, the J call TRBJ1-1; 9 bases map to TRBD1. The J segment lost 6 bases and the V segment lost 3 bases, leaving 3 bases of the junction unmatched. The CDR3 has 13 residues. Germline loops: CDR1 SGHRS, CDR2 YFSETQ. The CDR3 DNA reads as TGCGCCAGCAGCTCAACAGGGGGCCCTGAAGCTTTCTTT. This translates into CASSSTGGPEAFF. The complete variable domain, with remaining parts taken from reference TRBV5-1 and TRBJ1-1, reads KAGVTQTPRYLIKTRGQQVTLSCSPISGHRSVSWYQQTPGQGLQFLFEYFSETQRNKGNFPGRFSGRQFSNSRSEMNVSTLELGDSALYLCASSSTGGPEAFFGQGTRLTVV.

The chain has TRBV21-1 and TRBJ1-5; the D call of TRBD1 is as the table states it, not checked on the DNA. TRBV21-1 is assigned pseudogene status. This CDR3 has 19 amino acids. The CDR3 loop reads CASSLPGQGFLNSNQPQHF. The CDR3 bases are TGTGCCAGCAGCCTTCCGGGACAGGGGTTCCTGAATAGCAATCAGCCCCAGCATTTT.

The genes are TRBV5-1 and TRBJ2-7; D uncertain. Looked up from germline, CDR1 is SGHRS and CDR2 is YFSETQ. The germline V and J ends were trimmed by 0 bases and 3 bases, with 16 bases remaining between them. The CDR3 consists of 16 residues. DNA of the CDR3: TGCGCCAGCAGCTTGGCTGGGCAGCGCAACCTCTACGAGCAGTACTTC. This translates into CASSLAGQRNLYEQYF. Full variable domain (rest looked up from reference TRBV5-1 and TRBJ2-7): KAGVTQTPRYLIKTRGQQVTLSCSPISGHRSVSWYQQTPGQGLQFLFEYFSETQRNKGNFPGRFSGRQFSNSRSEMNVSTLELGDSALYLCASSLAGQRNLYEQYFGPGTRLTVT.